This paragraph reports one T cell receptor (beta chain). The antigen this receptor binds is unknown. Per-base quality was not reported, and no clone a single base away is much larger than it. These data come from a study of T cell changes during pregnancy in multiple sclerosis (dated by TCRdb to the late 2010s). About the investigation overall: The study examined how the T cell repertoire changed over the course of pregnancy in women with multiple sclerosis.

The library was obtained by the immunoSEQ multiplex PCR assay. TCRdb re-hosts the immuneACCESS table, in-frame sequences only. Its copies lack some clones; in the studies checked, an unresolved V gene accounts for under half of them, and the cause for the rest is not known. The table for this sample lists under 50,000 clones; just under 95% of them were counted only once. Approximately 5.6% of the sample rests with the top ten. There are 17 amino acids in the CDR3, from cysteine to phenylalanine inclusive. Only the CDR3 DNA stays, 51 bases, in frame from base 1. Trimming leaves V shorter by 3 bases and J shorter by 4 bases, with the junction holding 7 bases beyond the gene matches. The germline V gene sets CDR1 to MGHDK and CDR2 to SYGVNS.

The specimen comprised CD8+ T cells from peripheral blood mononuclear cells, sampled in the first trimester of pregnancy. Recombination connected TRBV25-1 to TRBJ2-3; TRBD2 aligns with 13 central bases. The receptor's source is a female donor with multiple sclerosis, enrolled in a pregnancy study. The CDR3 protein sequence reads: CASSEPGLAGESDTQYF. The DNA is TGTGCCAGCAGTGAGCCAGGACTAGCGGGAGAATCAGATACGCAGTATTTT.